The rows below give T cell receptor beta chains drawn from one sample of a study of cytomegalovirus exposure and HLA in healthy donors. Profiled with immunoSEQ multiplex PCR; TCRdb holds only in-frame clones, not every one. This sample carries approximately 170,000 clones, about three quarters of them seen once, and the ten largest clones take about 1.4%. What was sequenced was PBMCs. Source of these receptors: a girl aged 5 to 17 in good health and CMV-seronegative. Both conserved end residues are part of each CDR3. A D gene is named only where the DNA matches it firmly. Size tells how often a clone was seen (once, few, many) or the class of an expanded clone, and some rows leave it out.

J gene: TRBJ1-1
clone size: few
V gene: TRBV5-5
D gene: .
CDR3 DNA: TGTGCCAGCAGCTTCCGAGACACCGATCTCATGAACACTGAAGCTTTCTTT
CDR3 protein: CASSFRDTDLMNTEAFF

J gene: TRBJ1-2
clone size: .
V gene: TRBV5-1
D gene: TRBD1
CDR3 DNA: TGCGCCAGCAGCTTTTCATCCGGGACAGCCGGGGGCTACACCTTC
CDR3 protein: CASSFSSGTAGGYTF

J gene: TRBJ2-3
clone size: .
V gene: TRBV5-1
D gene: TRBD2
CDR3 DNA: TGCGCCAGCAGCTCCACTAGCGGGGGGCTCCCCCGTACGCAGTATTTT
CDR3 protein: CASSSTSGGLPRTQYF

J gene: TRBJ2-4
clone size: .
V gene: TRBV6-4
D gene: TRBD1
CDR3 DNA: TGTGCCAGCAGTATACGGGACAGGCAAAACATTCAGTACTTC
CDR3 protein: CASSIRDRQNIQYF

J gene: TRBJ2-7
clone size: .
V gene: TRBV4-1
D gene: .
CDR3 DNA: TGCGCCAGCAGCCCACTTTCCCCTTTCGACGAGCAGTACTTC
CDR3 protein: CASSPLSPFDEQYF

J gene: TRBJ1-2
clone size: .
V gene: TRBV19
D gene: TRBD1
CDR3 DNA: TGTGCCAGTAGTATGGCGGCAGGGGGCAGTGGCTATGGCTACACCTTC
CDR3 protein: CASSMAAGGSGYGYTF

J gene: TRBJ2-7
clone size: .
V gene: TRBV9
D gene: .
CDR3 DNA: TGTGCCAGCAGCGTAGGTCAGGGCCAGGGCGCCTACGAGCAGTACTTC
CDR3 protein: CASSVGQGQGAYEQYF

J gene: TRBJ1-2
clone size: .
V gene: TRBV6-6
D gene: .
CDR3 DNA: TGTGCCAGCAGTTACCTGGTACTGGAGGGTGGCTACACCTTC
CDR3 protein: CASSYLVLEGGYTF

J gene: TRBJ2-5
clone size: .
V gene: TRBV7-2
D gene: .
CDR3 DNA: TGTGCCAGCAGCTTAGAACCGGGTGAGACCCAGTACTTC
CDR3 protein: CASSLEPGETQYF

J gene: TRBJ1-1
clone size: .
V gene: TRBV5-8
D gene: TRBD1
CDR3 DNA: TGTGCCAGCAGATCGACAGGGGCCCAAGACTACACTGAAGCTTTCTTT
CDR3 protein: CASRSTGAQDYTEAFF

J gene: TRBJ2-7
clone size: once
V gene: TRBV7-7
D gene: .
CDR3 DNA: TGTGCTAGCAGCTTGGCGGAGGCCTACGAGCAGTACTTC
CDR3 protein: CASSLAEAYEQYF

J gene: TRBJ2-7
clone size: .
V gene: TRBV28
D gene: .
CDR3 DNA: TGTGCCAGCAGTCCATACAGGATCCACGAGCAGTACTTC
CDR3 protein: CASSPYRIHEQYF

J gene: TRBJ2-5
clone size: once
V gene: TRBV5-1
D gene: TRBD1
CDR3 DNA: TGCGCTTCTCGTCGACACACAGGGGGCAGGGAGACCCAGTACTTC
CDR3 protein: CASRRHTGGRETQYF

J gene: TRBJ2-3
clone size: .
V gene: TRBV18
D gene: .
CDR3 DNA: TGTGCCAGCTCACCACCCGGCACAGATACGCAGTATTTT
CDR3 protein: CASSPPGTDTQYF

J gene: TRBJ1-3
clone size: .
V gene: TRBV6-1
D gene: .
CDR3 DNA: TGTGCAGGAGGTGTTGACGGAGACACCATATATTTT
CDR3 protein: CAGGVDGDTIYF

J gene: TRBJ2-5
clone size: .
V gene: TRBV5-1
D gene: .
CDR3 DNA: TGCGCCAGCAGCTCCTTGACGGGGGAGGAGACCCAGTACTTC
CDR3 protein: CASSSLTGEETQYF

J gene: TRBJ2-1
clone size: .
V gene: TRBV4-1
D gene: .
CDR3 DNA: TGCGCCAGCAGCCGTCTCGGGGGGCGCAATGAGCAGTTCTTC
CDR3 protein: CASSRLGGRNEQFF

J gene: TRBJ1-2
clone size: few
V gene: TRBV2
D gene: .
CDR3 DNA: TGTGCCAGAAAGACAGGACGTGGAGGCTACACCTTC
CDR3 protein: CARKTGRGGYTF

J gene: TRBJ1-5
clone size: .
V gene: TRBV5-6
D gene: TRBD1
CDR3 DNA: TGTGCCAGCAGCTTTGGAGACAGGGGTCGCAATCAGCCCCAGCATTTT
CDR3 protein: CASSFGDRGRNQPQHF

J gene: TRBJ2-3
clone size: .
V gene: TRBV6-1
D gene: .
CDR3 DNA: TGTGCCAGCAGTGCTAGTAGCACAGATACGCAGTATTTT
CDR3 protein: CASSASSTDTQYF

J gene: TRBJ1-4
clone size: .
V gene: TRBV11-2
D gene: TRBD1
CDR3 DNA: TGTGCCAGCAGCCAAGGGACAGCCTCTAATGAAAAACTGTTTTTT
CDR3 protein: CASSQGTASNEKLFF

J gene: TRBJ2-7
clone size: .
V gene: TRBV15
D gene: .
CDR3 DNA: TGTGCCACCAGCAGAGATTTCAGCGCCTACGAGCAGTACTTC
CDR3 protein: CATSRDFSAYEQYF

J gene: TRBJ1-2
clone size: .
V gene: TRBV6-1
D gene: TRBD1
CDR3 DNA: TGTGCCAGCAGTGAAGCGAAGGGGGCGAACTATGGCTACACCTTC
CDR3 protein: CASSEAKGANYGYTF

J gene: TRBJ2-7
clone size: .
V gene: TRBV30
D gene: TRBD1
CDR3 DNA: TGTGCCTGGAGTCCACTACCAGGACAGGTTCGCTACGAGCAGTACTTC
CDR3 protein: CAWSPLPGQVRYEQYF

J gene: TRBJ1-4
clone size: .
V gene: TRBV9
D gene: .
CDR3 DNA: TGTGCCAGCAGCGTTTGGGGGGGAAATGAAAAACTGTTTTTT
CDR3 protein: CASSVWGGNEKLFF

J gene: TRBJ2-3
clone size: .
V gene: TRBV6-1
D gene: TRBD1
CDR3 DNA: TGTGCCAGCAGTGAAGCCTACAGGGGTTTGATCGGCACAGATACGCAGTATTTT
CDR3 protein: CASSEAYRGLIGTDTQYF

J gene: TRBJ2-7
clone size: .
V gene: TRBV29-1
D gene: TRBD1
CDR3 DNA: TGCAGCGCCGCGGACAGGGGCTACGAGCAGTACTTC
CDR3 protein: CSAADRGYEQYF

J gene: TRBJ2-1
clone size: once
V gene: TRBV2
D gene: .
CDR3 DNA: TGTGCCAGCAGTGGGGAGGAGGGAAGGAGGGAGCAGTTCTTC
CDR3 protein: CASSGEEGRREQFF

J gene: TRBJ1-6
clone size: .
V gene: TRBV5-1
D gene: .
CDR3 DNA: TGCGCCAGCAGCTCGACCCCACAGGAGACCTCCTATAATTCACCCCTCCACTTT
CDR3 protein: CASSSTPQETSYNSPLHF

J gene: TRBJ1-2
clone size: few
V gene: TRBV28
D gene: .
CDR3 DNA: TGTGCCGGGGGGTGGGGAGGCTATGGCTACACCTTC
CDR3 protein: CAGGWGGYGYTF

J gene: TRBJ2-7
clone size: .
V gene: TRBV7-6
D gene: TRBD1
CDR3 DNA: TGTGCCAGCAGCTCACCGGACAGGGGGTTATACGAGCAGTACTTC
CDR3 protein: CASSSPDRGLYEQYF

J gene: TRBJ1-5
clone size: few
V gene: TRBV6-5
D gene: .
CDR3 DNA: TGTGCCAGCAGCCTGGGGGGGTGGGGACAGCCCCAGCATTTT
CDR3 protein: CASSLGGWGQPQHF

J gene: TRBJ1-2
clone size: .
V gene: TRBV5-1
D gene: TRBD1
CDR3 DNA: TGCGCCAGCAGCCGTGACACTTTCGACAGGGCAGGGGGTGGCTACACCTTC
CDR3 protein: CASSRDTFDRAGGGYTF

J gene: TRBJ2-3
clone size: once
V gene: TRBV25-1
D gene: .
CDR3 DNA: TGTGCCAGCAGTGGTTTATTATTATCGCAGTATTTT
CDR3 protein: CASSGLLLSQYF

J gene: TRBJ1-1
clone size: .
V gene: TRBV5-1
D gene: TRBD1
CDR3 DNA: TGCGCCAGCAGCACCGGGACAGAGCATATGAACACTGAAGCTTTCTTT
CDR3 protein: CASSTGTEHMNTEAFF

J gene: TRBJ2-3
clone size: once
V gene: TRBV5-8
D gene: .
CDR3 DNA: TGTGCCAGCAGCCGGGGGTTCTCCACAGATACGCAGTATTTT
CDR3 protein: CASSRGFSTDTQYF

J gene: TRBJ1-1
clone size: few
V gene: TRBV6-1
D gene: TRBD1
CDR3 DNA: TGTGCCAGCAGTGATCCGGGACAGGGGCGGCCTGAAGCTTTCTTT
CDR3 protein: CASSDPGQGRPEAFF

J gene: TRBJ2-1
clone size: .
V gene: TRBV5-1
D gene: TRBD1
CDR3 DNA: TGCGCCAGCAGCCCGGGACAGTCCTACAATGAGCAGTTCTTC
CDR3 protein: CASSPGQSYNEQFF

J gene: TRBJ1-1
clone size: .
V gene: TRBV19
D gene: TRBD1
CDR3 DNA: TGTGCCAGTAGTATAGATATCGTTCAGGGGGTTGAAGCTTTCTTT
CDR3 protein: CASSIDIVQGVEAFF

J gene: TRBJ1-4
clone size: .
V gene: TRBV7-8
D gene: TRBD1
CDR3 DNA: TGTGCCAGCAGCGCGGACAGGGTTGGAGAAAAACTGTTTTTT
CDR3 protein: CASSADRVGEKLFF

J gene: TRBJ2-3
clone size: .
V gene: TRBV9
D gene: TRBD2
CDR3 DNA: TGTGCCAGCAGCGTATCTAGCGGGGCGAGCACAGATACGCAGTATTTT
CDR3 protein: CASSVSSGASTDTQYF

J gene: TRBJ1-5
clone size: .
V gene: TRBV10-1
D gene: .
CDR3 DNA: TGCGCCAGCTCCGCAGGCCCAAATCAGCCCCAGCATTTT
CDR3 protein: CASSAGPNQPQHF

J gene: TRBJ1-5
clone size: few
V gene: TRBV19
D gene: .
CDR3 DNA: TGTGCCAGTAGTCCCCCTGGCGGGGGAGGAGTGAATCAGCCCCAGCATTTT
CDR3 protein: CASSPPGGGGVNQPQHF

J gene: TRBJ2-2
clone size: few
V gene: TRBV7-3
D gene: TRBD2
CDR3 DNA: TGTGCCAGCAGCCGTCTTGGGGGGGACACCGGGGAGCTGTTTTTT
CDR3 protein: CASSRLGGDTGELFF